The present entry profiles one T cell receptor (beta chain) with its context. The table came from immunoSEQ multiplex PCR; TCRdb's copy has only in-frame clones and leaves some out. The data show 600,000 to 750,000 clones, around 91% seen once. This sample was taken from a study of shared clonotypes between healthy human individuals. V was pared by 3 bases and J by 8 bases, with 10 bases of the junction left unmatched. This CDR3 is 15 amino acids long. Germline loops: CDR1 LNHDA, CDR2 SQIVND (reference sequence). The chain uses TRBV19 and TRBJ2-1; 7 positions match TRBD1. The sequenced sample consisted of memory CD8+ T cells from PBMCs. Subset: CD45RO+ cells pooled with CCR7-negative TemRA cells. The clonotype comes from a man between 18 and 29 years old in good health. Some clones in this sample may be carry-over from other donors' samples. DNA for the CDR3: TGTGCCAGTAGTATGGGACAGCGAAAATGGGATGAGCAGTTCTTC. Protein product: CASSMGQRKWDEQFF.